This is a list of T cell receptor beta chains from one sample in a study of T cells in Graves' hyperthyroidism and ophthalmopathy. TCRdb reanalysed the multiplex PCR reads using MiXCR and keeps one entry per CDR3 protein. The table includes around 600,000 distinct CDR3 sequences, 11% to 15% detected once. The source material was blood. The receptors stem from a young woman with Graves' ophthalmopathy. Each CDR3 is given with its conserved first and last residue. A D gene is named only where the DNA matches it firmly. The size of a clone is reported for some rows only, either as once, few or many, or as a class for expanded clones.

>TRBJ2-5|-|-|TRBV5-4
CASSPAVRQETQYF
TGTGCCAGCAGCCCGGCGGTCAGGCAAGAGACCCAGTACTTC
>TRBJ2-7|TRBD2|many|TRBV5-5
CASSLTMGGRTYEQYF
TGTGCCAGCAGCCTCACCATGGGCGGGAGAACCTACGAGCAGTACTTC
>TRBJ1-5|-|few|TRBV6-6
CASSYVATNQPQHF
TGTGCCAGCAGTTACGTGGCTACCAATCAGCCCCAGCATTTT
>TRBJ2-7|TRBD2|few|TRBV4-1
CASSQAASGRYYEQYF
TGCGCCAGCAGCCAGGCTGCTAGCGGGAGGTATTACGAGCAGTACTTC
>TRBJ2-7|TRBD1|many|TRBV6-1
CASSRVGQLYEQYF
TGTGCCAGCAGTCGAGTGGGACAGCTCTACGAGCAGTACTTC
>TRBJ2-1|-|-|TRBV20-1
CSARDSGAGAVYEQFF
TGCAGTGCTAGAGATTCTGGGGCAGGGGCCGTCTACGAGCAGTTCTTC
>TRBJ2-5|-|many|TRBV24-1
CATSAAGGIGETQYF
TGTGCCACCAGTGCAGCCGGGGGTATTGGGGAGACCCAGTACTTC
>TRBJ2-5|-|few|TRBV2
CASYEEGRGRETQYF
TGTGCCAGTTACGAGGAGGGTAGGGGGCGGGAGACCCAGTACTTC
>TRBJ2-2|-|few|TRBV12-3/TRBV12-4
CAGTGTLNTGELFF
TGTGCCGGTACCGGGACTTTGAACACCGGGGAGCTGTTTTTT
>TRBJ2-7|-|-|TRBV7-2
CASSLWKDEQYF
TGTGCCAGCAGCTTATGGAAGGACGAGCAGTACTTC
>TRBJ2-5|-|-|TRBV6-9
CAGYQPGQKGTQYF
TGTGCCGGCTACCAACCGGGACAAAAAGGGACCCAGTACTTC
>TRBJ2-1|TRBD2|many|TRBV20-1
CSASGTSGNNEQFF
TGCAGTGCTTCAGGGACTAGCGGAAACAATGAGCAGTTCTTC
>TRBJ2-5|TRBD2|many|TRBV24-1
CATSDPGGWQETQYF
TGTGCCACCAGTGATCCGGGGGGTTGGCAAGAGACCCAGTACTTC
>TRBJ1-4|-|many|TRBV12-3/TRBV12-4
CASSSPSTGLNEKLFF
TGTGCCAGCAGTTCTCCCTCGACAGGTTTAAATGAAAAACTGTTTTTT
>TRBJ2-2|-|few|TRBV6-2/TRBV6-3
CASSYSIGWGAPGELFF
TGTGCCAGCAGTTACTCGATTGGTTGGGGCGCCCCCGGGGAGCTGTTTTTT
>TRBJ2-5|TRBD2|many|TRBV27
CASSWTPSGKTQYF
TGTGCCAGCAGTTGGACACCTAGCGGGAAGACCCAGTACTTC
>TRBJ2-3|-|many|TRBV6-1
CASSGRFTDTQYF
TGTGCCAGCAGTGGCCGATTCACAGATACGCAGTATTTT
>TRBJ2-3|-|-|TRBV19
CASNHPGRLTDTQYF
TGTGCCAGTAACCACCCCGGCAGGCTCACAGATACGCAGTATTTT
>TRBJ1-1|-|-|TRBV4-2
CASSQVEGNTEAFF
TGTGCCAGCAGCCAAGTGGAGGGGAACACTGAAGCTTTCTTT
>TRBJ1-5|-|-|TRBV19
CASTSSGPGQPQHF
TGTGCCAGTACTTCATCAGGTCCGGGTCAGCCCCAGCATTTT
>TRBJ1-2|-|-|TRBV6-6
CASSYPRASGYGYTF
TGTGCCAGCAGTTACCCTCGTGCGTCTGGCTATGGCTACACCTTC
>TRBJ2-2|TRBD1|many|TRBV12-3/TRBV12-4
CAIRPWGQPGQGNTGELFF
TGTGCCATCAGACCCTGGGGACAACCGGGACAGGGGAACACCGGGGAGCTGTTTTTT
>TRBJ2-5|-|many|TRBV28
CAGQEGREETQYF
TGTGCCGGCCAGGAGGGCCGGGAGGAGACCCAGTACTTC
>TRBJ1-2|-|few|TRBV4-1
CASSPQGVPGMGLLYGYTF
TGCGCCAGCAGCCCCCAGGGAGTGCCAGGGATGGGGCTACTATATGGCTACACCTTC
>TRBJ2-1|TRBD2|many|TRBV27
CASNSGRAYNEQFF
TGTGCCAGCAACAGCGGGAGGGCCTACAATGAGCAGTTCTTC
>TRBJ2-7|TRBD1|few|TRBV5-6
CASSSGQGANEQYF
TGTGCCAGCAGTTCGGGACAGGGGGCCAACGAGCAGTACTTC
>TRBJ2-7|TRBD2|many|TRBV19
CASSTESGTSYEQYF
TGTGCCAGTAGTACCGAGAGCGGGACCTCCTACGAGCAGTACTTC
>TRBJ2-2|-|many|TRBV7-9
CASSSRGTGELFF
TGTGCCAGCAGCTCCAGGGGTACCGGGGAGCTGTTTTTT